The clone carrying this T cell receptor beta chain has more than one count but fewer than ten. The target antigen is unknown. This specimen includes other DNA sequences encoding the same CDR3. Germline V gene sequence: CDR1 MNHEY, CDR2 SVGAGI. Deletions cut 2 bases from V and 0 bases from J, with 10 bases between. The length of the CDR3 is 16 residues. The data stem from a study of beta chain features in type 1 diabetes. At the level of the study: Regarding age, gender and cell yields, patients proved similar to healthy donors. Findings and caveats of the study: Type 1 diabetes patients had VDJ junctions that carried fewer insertions and more deletions. A moderate, significant TCRB CDR3 shortening appeared in type 1 diabetes across four CD4+ subsets.

cDNA synthesis used the whole RNA isolate, giving expressed TCRB sequences. About 3.6 million reads on average were seen across naive, central memory and regulatory T cell samples. TCRdb's table, derived via immunoSEQ multiplex PCR, lists solely in-frame clones and lacks some. The sample contains over 700,000 clones, 17% of which appear only once. The V and J genes are TRBV6-5 and TRBJ2-2; a possible D gene is TRBD1 (5 bases). The sequence was obtained from a woman younger than 30 in good health. The specimen sequenced was naive CD4+ T cells from blood. The CDR3 is CASSYRGGSNTGELFF. Here the CDR3 DNA reads TGTGCCAGCAGTTACAGGGGCGGATCGAACACCGGGGAGCTGTTTTTT.